This T cell receptor (beta chain) was sequenced during a study of T cell responses to AZD1222 COVID-19 vaccine. With regard to this clone: Its specificity is not known.

This table comes from immunoSEQ multiplex PCR, and its TCRdb copy is limited to in-frame clones, with some not included. The data hold about 100,000 clones, with 88% observed a single time. General observations from the study: The study identified only five to seven AZD1222 recipients as seropositive at baseline.

Germline V gives CDR1 DFQATT, CDR2 SNEGSKA (reference sequence). This CDR3 has 11 residues. V dropped 2 bases and J dropped 5 bases, with 5 bases sitting between them. This sequence joins TRBV20-1 and TRBJ2-3; D unclear. This TCR came from an adult in good health. Here the sequenced sample was peripheral blood, taken on day 0 of AZD1222 vaccination. DNA for the CDR3: TGCAGTGCTAGACTGGGAGATACGCAGTATTTT. This codes for CSARLGDTQYF.